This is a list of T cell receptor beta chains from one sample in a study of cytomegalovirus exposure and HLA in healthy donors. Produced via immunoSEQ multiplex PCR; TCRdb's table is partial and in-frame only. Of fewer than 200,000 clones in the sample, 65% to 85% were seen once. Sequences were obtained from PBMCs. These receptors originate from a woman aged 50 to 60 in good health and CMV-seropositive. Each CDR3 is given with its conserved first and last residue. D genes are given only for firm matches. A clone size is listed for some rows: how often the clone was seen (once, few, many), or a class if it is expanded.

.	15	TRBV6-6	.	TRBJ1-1	TGTGCCAGCAGCTGGCGAGGGGTTCGGGGGACTGAAGCTTTCTTT	CASSWRGVRGTEAFF
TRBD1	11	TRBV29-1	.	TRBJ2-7	TGCAGCGTTAGAGGACAGGGCGGGCAGTACTTC	CSVRGQGGQYF
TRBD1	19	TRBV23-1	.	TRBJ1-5	TGCGCCAGCAGTCAACCCGCTTTGAGACAGGGGTGGACGAATCAGCCCCAGCATTTT	CASSQPALRQGWTNQPQHF
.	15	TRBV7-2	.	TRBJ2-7	TGTGCCAGCAGCTTTACTACAGGGTTGGCCTACGAGCAGTACTTC	CASSFTTGLAYEQYF
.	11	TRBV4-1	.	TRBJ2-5	TGCGCCAGCAGCTCCCGAGAGACCCAGTACTTC	CASSSRETQYF
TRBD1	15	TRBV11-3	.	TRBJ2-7	TGTGCCAGCAGCTTAAATTGGGACAGCCGCTACGAGCAGTACTTC	CASSLNWDSRYEQYF
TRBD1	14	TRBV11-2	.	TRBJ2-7	TGTGCCAGCAGCCTGAGACAGGGGGCCAACGAGCAGTACTTC	CASSLRQGANEQYF
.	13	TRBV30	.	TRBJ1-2	TGTGCCTGGAGCCCAGGGATTAACTATGGCTACACCTTC	CAWSPGINYGYTF
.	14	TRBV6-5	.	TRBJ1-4	TGTGCCAGCGGGCGCGGGGTTAGGGATGAAAAACTGTTTTTT	CASGRGVRDEKLFF
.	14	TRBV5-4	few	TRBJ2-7	TGTGCCAGCAGCGCTGACGGGGGAGTCTACGAGCAGTACTTC	CASSADGGVYEQYF
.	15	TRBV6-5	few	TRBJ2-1	TGTGCCAGCAGTTACGGGCCAGTCTCCTACAATGAGCAGTTCTTC	CASSYGPVSYNEQFF
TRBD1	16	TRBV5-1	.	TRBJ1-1	TGCGCCAGCAGCTTGATGACAGGGCGTGGTAACACTGAAGCTTTCTTT	CASSLMTGRGNTEAFF
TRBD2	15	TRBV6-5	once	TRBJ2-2	TGTGCCAGCAGTTCCAGCGGGGGGGTTGTCGGGGAGCTGTTTTTT	CASSSSGGVVGELFF
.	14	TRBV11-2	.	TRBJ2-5	TGTGCCAGCAGCTTAGAGGGGGGTTGGGAGACCCAGTACTTC	CASSLEGGWETQYF
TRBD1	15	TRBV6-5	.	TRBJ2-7	TGTGCCAGCACCACATCCGGGACAGGGTTTTCCGAGCAGTACTTC	CASTTSGTGFSEQYF
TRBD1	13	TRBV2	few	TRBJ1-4	TGTGCCAGCAACCCCGGTACAGGGGGAAAACTGTTTTTT	CASNPGTGGKLFF
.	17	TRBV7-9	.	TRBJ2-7	TGTGCCAGCAGCATTGGGCTTATGGGCGGGGGCCTTCCCGAGCAGTACTTC	CASSIGLMGGGLPEQYF
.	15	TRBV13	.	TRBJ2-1	TGTGCCAGCAGCTCGGAGGGCCCCTCCTACAATGAGCAGTTCTTC	CASSSEGPSYNEQFF
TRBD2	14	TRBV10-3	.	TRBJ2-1	TGTGCCATCAGCAGTAGCGGGGGGGCTCATGAGCAGTTCTTC	CAISSSGGAHEQFF
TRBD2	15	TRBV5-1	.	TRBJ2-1	TGCGCCAGCAGCTCTCTAGCGGGGAGCTACAATGAGCAGTTCTTC	CASSSLAGSYNEQFF
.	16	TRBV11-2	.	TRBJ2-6	TGTGCCAGCAGCCCCCCAGGGATAACTGGGGCCAACGTCCTGACTTTC	CASSPPGITGANVLTF
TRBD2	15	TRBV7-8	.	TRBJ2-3	TGTGCCAGCAGGGCTAGCGGGGGGGTAGGAGATACGCAGTATTTT	CASRASGGVGDTQYF
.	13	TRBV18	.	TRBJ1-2	TGTGCCAGCTCACCAAAGGGAGAGGCTGGCTACACCTTC	CASSPKGEAGYTF
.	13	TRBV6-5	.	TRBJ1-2	TGTGCCAGCATCGGGGGGGCTAACTATGGCTACACCTTC	CASIGGANYGYTF
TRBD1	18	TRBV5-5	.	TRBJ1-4	TGTGCCAGCAGCTTGGAGCTTCCAGGGGGGACCAAAAATGAAAAACTGTTTTTT	CASSLELPGGTKNEKLFF
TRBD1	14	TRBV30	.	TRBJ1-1	TGTGCCTGGGAGGGACAGTTAAAGAACACTGAAGCTTTCTTT	CAWEGQLKNTEAFF
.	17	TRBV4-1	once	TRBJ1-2	TGCGCCAGCAGCCAAGGTCGAAGGGGAGGCAATAACTATGGCTACACCTTC	CASSQGRRGGNNYGYTF
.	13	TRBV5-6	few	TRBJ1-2	TGTGCCAGCAGCTTGATGGGGGCTTATGGCTACACCTTC	CASSLMGAYGYTF
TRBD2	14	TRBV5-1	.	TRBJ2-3	TGCGCCAGCAGTTCAGCGGGGGGCACAGATACGCAGTATTTT	CASSSAGGTDTQYF
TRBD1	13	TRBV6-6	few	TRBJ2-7	TGTGCCAGCACTTACAGGGGGAGTAGCGAGCAGTACTTC	CASTYRGSSEQYF
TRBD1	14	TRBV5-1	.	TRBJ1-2	TGCGCCAGCAGCCCTTCGGCAGGGGGCTATGGCTACACCTTC	CASSPSAGGYGYTF
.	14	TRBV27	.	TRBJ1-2	TGTGCCAGCAGTCCCACAGGGACTAACTATGGCTACACCTTC	CASSPTGTNYGYTF
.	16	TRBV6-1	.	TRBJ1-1	TGTGCCAGCAGTGAATACGCAGGGTTTCTGTCAAGTGAAGCTTTCTTT	CASSEYAGFLSSEAFF
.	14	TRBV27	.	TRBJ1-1	TGTGCCAGCAGTTTATTCAGGGGGAACACTGAAGCTTTCTTT	CASSLFRGNTEAFF
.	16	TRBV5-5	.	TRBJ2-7	TGTGCCAGCAGCCCCGCCGGACTGGTAAGCTCCTACGAGCAGTACTTC	CASSPAGLVSSYEQYF
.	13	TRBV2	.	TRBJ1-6	TGTGCCAGCAGCGCTGCGGTACTTTCACCCCTCCACTTT	CASSAAVLSPLHF
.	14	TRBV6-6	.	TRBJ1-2	TGTGCCAGCAGCGCCCCGGACAATGACTATGGCTACACCTTC	CASSAPDNDYGYTF
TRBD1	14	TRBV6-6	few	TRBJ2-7	TGTGCCAGCAGCCCGGGACAGCCGCCCTACGAGCAGTACTTC	CASSPGQPPYEQYF
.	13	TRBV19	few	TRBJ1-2	TGTGCCAGCGCACAGGGCCAGTTCTATGGCTACACCTTC	CASAQGQFYGYTF
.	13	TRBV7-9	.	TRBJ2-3	TGTGCCAGCAGCTTCCCAAACACAGATACGCAGTATTTT	CASSFPNTDTQYF
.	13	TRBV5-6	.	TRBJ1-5	TGTGCCAGCAGCCAGGGGTTGGGTCAGCCCCAGCATTTT	CASSQGLGQPQHF
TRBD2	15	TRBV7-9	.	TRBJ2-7	TGTGCCAGCAGCCCGACTAGCGGGGGCCCTTACGAGCAGTACTTC	CASSPTSGGPYEQYF
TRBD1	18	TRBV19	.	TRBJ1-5	TGTGCCAGTAGTATACTGGGACAGGGCATGGCAAGCAATCAGCCCCAGCATTTT	CASSILGQGMASNQPQHF
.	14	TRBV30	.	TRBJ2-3	TGTGCCTGGAGCGCGCCTATTTCTACAGATACGCAGTATTTT	CAWSAPISTDTQYF
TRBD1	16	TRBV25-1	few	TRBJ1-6	TGTGCCAGCAGTGGAGGCAGGGGGGAATATAATTCACCCCTCCACTTT	CASSGGRGEYNSPLHF
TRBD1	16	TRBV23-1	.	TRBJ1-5	TGCGCCAGCAGCAGGGACAGGGGCGTTGGCAATCAGCCCCAGCATTTT	CASSRDRGVGNQPQHF
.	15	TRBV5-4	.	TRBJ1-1	TGTGCCAGCAGCTCCCCCAGGGATTGGGCCACTGAAGCTTTCTTT	CASSSPRDWATEAFF
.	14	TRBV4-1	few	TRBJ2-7	TGCGCCAGCAGCCACATGACAGGTAGTAACGGGCAGTACTTC	CASSHMTGSNGQYF
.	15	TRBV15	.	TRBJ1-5	TGTGCCACCGGTTCGGGACACCTTAGCAATCAGCCCCAGCATTTT	CATGSGHLSNQPQHF
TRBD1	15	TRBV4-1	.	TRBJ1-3	TGCGCCAGCAGTCAGGGGGACAGTAATGGAAACACCATATATTTT	CASSQGDSNGNTIYF
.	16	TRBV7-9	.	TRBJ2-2	TGTGCCAGCAGCTTAGCCGAAAAAATAGTAACCGGGGAGCTGTTTTTT	CASSLAEKIVTGELFF
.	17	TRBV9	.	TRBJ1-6	TGTGCCAGCAGCGTAGGGAGCAGCCCGAAGGGGAATTCACCCCTCCACTTT	CASSVGSSPKGNSPLHF
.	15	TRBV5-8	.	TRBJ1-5	TGTGCCAGCAGCCCAGGGTGGCGCGGCAATCAGCCCCAGCATTTT	CASSPGWRGNQPQHF
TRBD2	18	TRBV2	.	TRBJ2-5	TGTGCCAGCAGGCGCGAACCCCCTGGCGGGGGGTTCCGAGAGACCCAGTACTTC	CASRREPPGGGFRETQYF